The clone carrying this TCR beta chain was seen a few times. The length of the CDR3 is 13 residues. Germline V CDR1 and CDR2: SGHRS, YFSETQ. V lost 8 bases to trimming and J lost 4 bases, with 15 bases between them. Memory CD4+ T cells were sorted as CD4+CD45RO+CD25- cells. Full-length variable regions came from constant-region reverse primers plus semi-nested Nested Universal Primer A PCR. From the 5' RACE reads, TCRdb called clonotypes with MiXCR, one entry per CDR3 protein. The repertoire consists of 7,400 or so distinct CDR3 sequences, with roughly 37% occurring once and the leading ten covering approximately 4%.

This rearrangement joins TRBV5-1 to TRBJ1-1; D is unclear. The specimen sequenced was memory CD4+ T cells sorted from blood. Subset of the sample: memory CD4+ T cells, CD4+CD45RO+CD25-. This sequence originates from a female donor with breast cancer. The chain's CDR3 is CARGPPPGTEAFF. DNA for the CDR3: TGCGCCAGAGGGCCCCCCCCAGGCACTGAAGCTTTCTTT.